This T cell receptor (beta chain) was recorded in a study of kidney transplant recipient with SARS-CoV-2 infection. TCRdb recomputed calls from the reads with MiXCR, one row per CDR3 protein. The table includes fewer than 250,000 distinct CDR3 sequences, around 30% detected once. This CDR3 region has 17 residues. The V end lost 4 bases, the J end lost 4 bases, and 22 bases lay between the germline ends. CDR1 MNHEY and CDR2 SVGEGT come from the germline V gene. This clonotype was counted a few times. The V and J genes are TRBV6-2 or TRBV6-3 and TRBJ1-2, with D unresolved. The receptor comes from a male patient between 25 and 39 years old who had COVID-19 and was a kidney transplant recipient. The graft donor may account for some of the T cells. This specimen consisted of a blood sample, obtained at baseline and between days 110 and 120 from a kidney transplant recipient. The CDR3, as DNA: TGTGCCAGCAGTTCCGGCTGCTGCATCGGAAAGACCTATGGCTACACCTTC. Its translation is CASSSGCCIGKTYGYTF.